The 25 T cell receptor beta chains below all came from one sample that was sequenced in a study of blood T cell repertoires in COVID-19. Clones were sequenced by immunoSEQ multiplex PCR, and TCRdb holds only the in-frame ones, with some missing. The top ten clones hold roughly a tenth of a sample with fewer than 10,000 clones, over 70% of them seen once. Sequencing input: peripheral blood. These receptors all stem from a human donor in a cohort sampled during active COVID-19.

The chain has TRBV18 and TRBJ1-1, with a tentative D call TRBD1 (5 bases). The V gene lost 6 bases and the J gene lost 4 bases, with 27 bases spanning the gap. Germline CDR1 and CDR2: KGHSH and LQKENI. This CDR3 is built from 18 residues. As DNA, the CDR3 is TGTGCCAGCTCTCCAGTCATCCAGGGCCCCCGAATGGGCACTGAAGCTTTCTTT. This sequence encodes CASSPVIQGPRMGTEAFF.

In the case of this clone: A read error may produce the germline difference seen at one junction end. V is TRBV4-1 and J is TRBJ1-4, with D hard to call. CDR3 length: 14 residues. Germline CDR1 is MGHRA and CDR2 is YSYEKL. As DNA, the CDR3 is TGCGCCAGCGGCCAAGGAGGGATCGGCGAAAAACTGTTTTTT. As protein: CASGQGGIGEKLFF.

This clone was seen a single time. The rearrangement uses TRBV2 and TRBJ1-5, with D possibly matching TRBD1 (6 bases). Germline V gene sequence: CDR1 SNHLY, CDR2 FYNNEI. V was cut by 0 bases and J by 0 bases, with 9 bases left in between. The CDR3 totals 16 residues. CDR3 in amino acids: CASSEAYRDSNQPQHF. Here the CDR3 DNA reads TGTGCCAGCAGTGAAGCGTACAGGGATAGCAATCAGCCCCAGCATTTT.

Here the CDR3 reads CASSLAAGGPNEQFF. The CDR3 DNA sequence: TGCGCCAGCAGCTTGGCAGCGGGAGGGCCCAATGAGCAGTTCTTC. The chain recombines TRBV5-1 with TRBJ2-1; 10 nucleotides line up with TRBD2. CDR1 SGHRS and CDR2 YFSETQ come from the germline V gene. The CDR3 totals 15 residues. Trimming removed 0 bases from V and 6 bases from J; junction bases left unmatched: 3.

The chain couples TRBV6-5 to TRBJ2-3, with 7 bases aligning to TRBD1. This CDR3 contains 15 residues. From germline, CDR1 is MNHEY and CDR2 SVGAGI. V lost 2 bases to trimming and J lost 4 bases; unmatched junction nucleotides: 6. The CDR3 coding sequence is TGTGCCAGCAGTTACACAGGGGCCCTCGCAGATACGCAGTATTTT. It specifies CASSYTGALADTQYF.

The chain links TRBV6-4 to TRBJ2-2; D is perhaps TRBD1 (5 bases). Germline lookup yields CDR1 MRHNA and CDR2 SNTAGT. The V end lost 9 bases, the J end lost 5 bases, and 7 bases lay between the germline ends. The CDR3 loop spans 11 amino acids. This CDR3 is CARQETGELFF. Here the CDR3 DNA reads TGTGCCAGACAGGAGACCGGGGAGCTGTTTTTT.

The chain joins TRBV24-1 to TRBJ1-1; D uncertain. The CDR3 length is 13 residues. The germline V and J ends were trimmed by 5 bases and 0 bases, with 6 bases remaining between them. Germline CDR1 is KGHDR and CDR2 is SFDVKD. The CDR3: CATSGQMNTEAFF. As DNA, the CDR3 is TGTGCCACCAGTGGGCAGATGAACACTGAAGCTTTCTTT.

This chain connects TRBV2 to TRBJ2-7; a weak D match, TRBD2 (6 bases). CDR1 SNHLY and CDR2 FYNNEI come from the germline V gene. This CDR3 is 14 amino acids long. Trimming cost V 8 bases and J 0 bases, with 14 bases left between them. CDR3 region: CASPRPGLSYEQYF. The CDR3 nucleotides are TGTGCCAGCCCTAGACCGGGACTCTCCTACGAGCAGTACTTC.

The CDR3, as DNA: TGTGCCAGTAGTACCAACAGGGGCTACAATGAGCAGTTCTTC. This encodes CASSTNRGYNEQFF. The chain joins TRBV19 to TRBJ2-1, with 7 bases that match TRBD1. The germline V gene has CDR1 LNHDA and CDR2 SQIVND (reference sequence). The CDR3 extends over 14 amino acids. V gave up 4 bases and J gave up 3 bases; unmatched junction bases: 3.

The V and J genes are TRBV6-5 and TRBJ1-2; D is unclear. CDR3 length equals 15 residues. V lost 1 base and J lost 4, with 13 bases in between. Germline V gene lookup returns CDR1 MNHEY and CDR2 SVGAGI. This CDR3 reads CASSYWGGSTYGYTF. As DNA, the CDR3 is TGTGCCAGCAGTTACTGGGGTGGGAGTACCTATGGCTACACCTTC.

The gene calls are TRBV9 and TRBJ2-3; D is perhaps TRBD1 (6 bases). Germline assignment: CDR1 SGDLS and CDR2 YYNGEE. V was shortened by 3 bases and J by 2 bases, with 13 bases between the two germline ends. This CDR3 spans 15 amino acids. This CDR3 is CASSAHRVNTDTQYF. The CDR3, as DNA: TGTGCCAGCAGCGCCCACAGGGTGAACACAGATACGCAGTATTTT.

This rearrangement joins TRBV24-1 to TRBJ2-7; 8 bases agree with TRBD2. The V and J ends lost 1 base and 3 bases, in that order; junction bases with no gene match: 4. Germline V CDR1 and CDR2: KGHDR, SFDVKD. This CDR3 has 15 amino acids. CDR3 DNA: TGTGCCACCAGTGATTTTCTTGCGGGAGGCTACGAGCAGTACTTC. This codes for CATSDFLAGGYEQYF.

J is TRBJ1-1 and V is TRBV11-2, with 7 bases aligning to TRBD1. Losses at the gene ends were 5 bases for V and 0 bases for J; bases not matched to a gene: 6. This CDR3 has 15 amino acids. Germline V CDR1 and CDR2: SGHAT, FQNNGV. The chain's CDR3 is CASSIKGAMNTEAFF. The CDR3 DNA reads as TGTGCCAGCAGCATAAAGGGGGCGATGAACACTGAAGCTTTCTTT.

The V gene is TRBV27, the J gene TRBJ1-1; D unclear. This CDR3 is 15 amino acids long. The V gene's germline CDR1 is MNHEY and CDR2 SMNVEV (reference sequence). V was clipped by 9 bases and J by 0 bases, with 17 bases between them. This CDR3 reads CASLGGGVMNTEAFF. CDR3 nucleotides: TGTGCCAGTTTGGGCGGCGGGGTTATGAACACTGAAGCTTTCTTT.

The rearrangement joins TRBV25-1 to TRBJ2-5, with 11 bases fitting TRBD2. The CDR3 is 16 amino acids. With 0 bases clipped from V and 5 bases from J, the junction kept 5 bases outside the gene matches. Germline loops: CDR1 MGHDK, CDR2 SYGVNS. The CDR3 DNA is TGTGCCAGCAGTGAATACCCTAGCGGGAGGACGGAGACCCAGTACTTC. Its protein product is CASSEYPSGRTETQYF.

The rearrangement joins TRBV18 to TRBJ2-4, with 9 bases that match TRBD1. The V gene's germline CDR1 is KGHSH and CDR2 LQKENI. The CDR3 sequence is 15 residues long. V gave up 3 bases and J gave up 7 bases; unmatched junction bases: 7. CDR3 region: CASSPPPGTGNIQYF. Written as DNA, the CDR3 is TGTGCCAGCTCACCTCCTCCCGGGACAGGGAACATTCAGTACTTC.

The chain joins TRBV18 to TRBJ1-4; no firm D call. The CDR3 is made up of 13 amino acids. The V gene lost 8 bases and the J gene lost 8 bases, with 15 bases spanning the gap. Germline values: CDR1 KGHSH, CDR2 LQKENI. CDR3 sequence (DNA): TGTGCCAGCCGTAACGGGTTGGAGGAAAAACTGTTTTTT. Amino acids: CASRNGLEEKLFF.

This rearrangement joins TRBV5-1 to TRBJ1-1, with TRBD1 as a possible D gene (5 bases). V lost 4 bases to trimming and J lost 4 bases, with 17 bases between them. Germline assignment: CDR1 SGHRS and CDR2 YFSETQ. There are 15 residues in the CDR3. This CDR3 reads CASSHDSQVGTEAFF. The DNA of the CDR3 is TGCGCCAGCAGCCACGACTCACAGGTGGGCACTGAAGCTTTCTTT. Supplemented by reference TRBV5-1 and TRBJ1-1, the full variable domain reads KAGVTQTPRYLIKTRGQQVTLSCSPISGHRSVSWYQQTPGQGLQFLFEYFSETQRNKGNFPGRFSGRQFSNSRSEMNVSTLELGDSALYLCASSHDSQVGTEAFFGQGTRLTVV.

The gene calls are TRBV6-4 and TRBJ1-1, with 8 positions matching TRBD1. Trimming at V came to 3 bases and at J to 8 bases, leaving 8 bases not matched to a gene. The CDR3 sequence is 14 residues long. Germline V gene data show CDR1 as MRHNA and CDR2 as SNTAGT. CDR3 coding DNA: TGTGCCAGCAGTGAGGGACGAGGGACAGGAGAAGCTTTCTTT. Translating gives CASSEGRGTGEAFF.

The V gene is TRBV5-1, the J gene TRBJ2-2, with 8 bases that match TRBD1. With 2 bases clipped from V and 0 bases from J, the junction kept 3 bases outside the gene matches. The CDR3 is 16 amino acids. Looked up from germline, CDR1 is SGHRS and CDR2 is YFSETQ. DNA for the CDR3: TGCGCCAGCAGCTTTGGACAGGGATCGAACACCGGGGAGCTGTTTTTT. Protein: CASSFGQGSNTGELFF.

The chain carries TRBV2 and TRBJ2-1; no clear D gene. Germline values: CDR1 SNHLY, CDR2 FYNNEI. Trimming left V 4 bases short and J 6 bases short, with 4 bases between. The CDR3 is 11 amino acids. The CDR3 DNA sequence: TGTGCCAGCAGTGGGCTCAATGAGCAGTTCTTC. This encodes CASSGLNEQFF.

CDR3 nucleotides: TGTGCCACAGGGCGGGGGAACTCCTACAATGAGCAGTTCTTC. Amino acid sequence: CATGRGNSYNEQFF. The rearrangement joins TRBV2 to TRBJ2-1; 7 positions agree with TRBD2. The trim removed 10 bases at V and 0 bases at J, leaving 6 bases unmatched. Germline V CDR1 and CDR2: SNHLY, FYNNEI. This CDR3 comprises 14 residues. The whole variable domain, filled in from reference TRBV2 and TRBJ2-1, reads EPEVTQTPSHQVTQMGQEVILRCVPISNHLYFYWYRQILGQKVEFLVSFYNNEISEKSEIFDDQFSVERPDGSNFTLKIRSTKLEDSAMYFCATGRGNSYNEQFFGPGTRLTVL.

The chain is built from TRBV6-6 and TRBJ2-2; 7 bases are a match to TRBD1. Losses at the gene ends were 2 bases for V and 7 bases for J; bases not matched to a gene: 7. Germline loops: CDR1 MNHNY, CDR2 SVGAGI (reference sequence). There are 15 residues in the CDR3. CDR3 bases: TGTGCCAGCAGTTACCCGACAGGGACCGTCGGGGAGCTGTTTTTT. Translated: CASSYPTGTVGELFF.

The V call is TRBV28, the J call TRBJ1-5; no clear D. The germline CDR1 and CDR2 sequences are MDHEN and SYDVKM. This CDR3 is built from 16 residues. Trimming took 5 bases from V and 1 from J, leaving 15 bases between them. The CDR3 DNA reads TGTGCCAGCAGTCCCCGCCCGGCTAGGAGCAATCAGCCCCAGCATTTT. It encodes CASSPRPARSNQPQHF. Filled out from reference TRBV28 and TRBJ1-5, the complete variable domain reads DVKVTQSSRYLVKRTGEKVFLECVQDMDHENMFWYRQDPGLGLRLIYFSYDVKMKEKGDIPEGYSVSREKKERFSLILESASTNQTSMYLCASSPRPARSNQPQHFGDGTRLSIL.

The chain recombines TRBV19 with TRBJ2-3; D perhaps matches TRBD2 (7 bases). This CDR3 has 15 residues. The V gene lost 1 base and the J gene lost 4 bases, with 12 bases spanning the gap. The germline CDR1 and CDR2 sequences are LNHDA and SQIVND (reference sequence). CDR3 DNA sequence: TGTGCCAGTAGTATAGGGGGCGGGGGCGCAGATACGCAGTATTTT. It yields the protein CASSIGGGGADTQYF.